This T cell receptor beta chain comes out of a study of blood T cell repertoires in COVID-19. The CDR3 loop spans 13 amino acids. V was pared by 4 bases and J by 2 bases, with 10 bases between. Per the germline V gene, CDR1 is SGHDT and CDR2 is YYEEEE. Cohort placement rested on clinical history that participants reported themselves. The recovered donors of Cohort 3 showed two negative PCRs, clearance, or symptom resolution. In the study's own analysis: Reference gene primer amplification yielded estimated nucleated cell counts. Sequencing was performed with immunoSEQ multiplex PCR; in TCRdb, only in-frame clones are kept and a portion is missing. The V and J calls and clone size are taken from that table; D and trimming were inferred from the DNA. This sample carries 300,000 to 400,000 clones, roughly 88% of them seen once, and the ten largest clones take around 5%.

The TCR comes from a man aged 30 to 39 who had recovered from COVID-19. The gene calls are TRBV5-6 and TRBJ2-7, with D possibly matching TRBD2 (6 bases). The sequenced sample was PBMCs or T cells enriched from blood (not recorded which). DNA of the CDR3: TGTGCCAGCAGCCCGGGAGCCACCTACGAGCAGTACTTC. Protein product: CASSPGATYEQYF.